One T cell receptor beta chain is described in this entry. These data belong to a study of identifying expanded T cells in peripheral blood. Libraries were prepared by immunoSEQ multiplex PCR; TCRdb keeps only in-frame clonotypes and omits some of them. The sample contains about 130,000 clones, approximately 86% of which appear only once. The receptor was isolated from a person between 18 and 75 years old in good health. Sequencing was performed on blood.

The CDR3 sequence: CASSEPTGGSYNEQFF. In DNA form, the CDR3 reads TGTGCCAGCAGTGAGCCGACAGGGGGCAGCTACAATGAGCAGTTCTTC. V and J are TRBV6-1 and TRBJ2-1, with 10 nucleotides matching TRBD1. J gave up 3 bases and V 3 bases, and 5 bases lay outside the gene matches. This CDR3 comprises 16 residues. CDR1 MNHNS and CDR2 SASEGT come from the germline V gene.